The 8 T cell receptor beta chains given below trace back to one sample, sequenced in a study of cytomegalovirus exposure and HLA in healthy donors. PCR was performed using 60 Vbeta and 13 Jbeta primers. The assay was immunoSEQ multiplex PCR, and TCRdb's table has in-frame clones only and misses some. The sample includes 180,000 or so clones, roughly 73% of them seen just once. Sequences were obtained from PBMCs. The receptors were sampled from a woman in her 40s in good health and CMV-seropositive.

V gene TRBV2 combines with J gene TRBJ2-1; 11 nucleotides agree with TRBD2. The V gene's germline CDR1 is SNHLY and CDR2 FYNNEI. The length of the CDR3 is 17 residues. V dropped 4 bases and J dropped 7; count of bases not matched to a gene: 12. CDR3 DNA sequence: TGTGCCAGCAGTGGGGGACTAGCGGTCGAAAGGGGAAATGAGCAGTTCTTC. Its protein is CASSGGLAVERGNEQFF.

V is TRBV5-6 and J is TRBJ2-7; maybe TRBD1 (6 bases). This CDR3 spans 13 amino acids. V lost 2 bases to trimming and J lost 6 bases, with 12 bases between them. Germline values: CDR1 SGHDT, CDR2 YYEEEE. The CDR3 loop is CASSLPPGAEQYF. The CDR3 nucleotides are TGTGCCAGCAGCTTACCACCAGGGGCCGAGCAGTACTTC.

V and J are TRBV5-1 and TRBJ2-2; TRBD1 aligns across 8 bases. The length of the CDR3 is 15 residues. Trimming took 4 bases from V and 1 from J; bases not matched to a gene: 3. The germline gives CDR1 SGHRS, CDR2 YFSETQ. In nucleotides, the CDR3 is TGCGCCAGCAGCCAGGGGGCGGGGAACACCGGGGAGCTGTTTTTT. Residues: CASSQGAGNTGELFF. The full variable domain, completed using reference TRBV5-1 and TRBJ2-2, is KAGVTQTPRYLIKTRGQQVTLSCSPISGHRSVSWYQQTPGQGLQFLFEYFSETQRNKGNFPGRFSGRQFSNSRSEMNVSTLELGDSALYLCASSQGAGNTGELFFGEGSRLTVL.

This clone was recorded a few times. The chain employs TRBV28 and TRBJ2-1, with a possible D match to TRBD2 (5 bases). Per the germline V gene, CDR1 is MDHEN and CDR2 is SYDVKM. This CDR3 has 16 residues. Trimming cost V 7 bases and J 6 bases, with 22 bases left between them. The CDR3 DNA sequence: TGTGCCAGCACCCCGAGTGAGGTCCCCCGGGGCAATGAGCAGTTCTTC. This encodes CASTPSEVPRGNEQFF.

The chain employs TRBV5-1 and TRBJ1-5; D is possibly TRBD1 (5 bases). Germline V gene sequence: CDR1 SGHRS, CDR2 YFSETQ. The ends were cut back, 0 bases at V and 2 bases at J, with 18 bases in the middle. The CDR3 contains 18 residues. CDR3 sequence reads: CASSLALDIGWGNQPQHF. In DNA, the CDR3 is TGCGCCAGCAGCTTGGCCTTGGACATCGGGTGGGGCAATCAGCCCCAGCATTTT.

CDR3 region: CASSPGTYEQYF. The DNA of the CDR3 is TGTGCCAGCAGTCCGGGAACCTACGAGCAGTACTTC. The chain recombines TRBV28 with TRBJ2-7, with TRBD2 as a possible D gene (5 bases). The ends were cut back, 5 bases at V and 2 bases at J, with 7 bases in the middle. This CDR3 spans 12 amino acids. Germline lookup yields CDR1 MDHEN and CDR2 SYDVKM.

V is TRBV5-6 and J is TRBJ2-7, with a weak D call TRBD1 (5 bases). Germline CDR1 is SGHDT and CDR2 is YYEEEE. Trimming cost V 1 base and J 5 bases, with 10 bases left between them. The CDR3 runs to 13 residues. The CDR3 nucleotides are TGTGCCAGCAGCTTGAAGGGGTCCCACGAGCAGTACTTC. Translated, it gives CASSLKGSHEQYF.

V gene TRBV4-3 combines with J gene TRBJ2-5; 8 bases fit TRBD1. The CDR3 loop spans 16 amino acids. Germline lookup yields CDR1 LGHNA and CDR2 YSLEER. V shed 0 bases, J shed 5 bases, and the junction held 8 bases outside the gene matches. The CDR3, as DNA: TGCGCCAGCAGCCAAGAAGGCGGGACAGGTTTTGAGACCCAGTACTTC. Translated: CASSQEGGTGFETQYF.